The rows below give T cell receptor beta chains drawn from one sample of a study of brain metastases from non-small cell lung cancer. Using immunoSEQ multiplex PCR, the repertoire was profiled, and TCRdb retains in-frame clones only, with some absent. The data show about 6,000 clones, approximately 78% seen once. Material: primary lung tumor tissue. Every receptor here comes from a donor over 35 with non-small cell lung cancer. The CDR3 runs from the conserved cysteine through the conserved F or W. Each record gives: D gene, J gene, V gene, clone size, CDR3 DNA, CDR3 protein. The D gene is left open where the match is weak. The size field is filled for only some rows; it gives once, few, many or a size class.

-	TRBJ1-4	TRBV6-6	-	TGTGCCAGCAGATATACCGGGACGGAGAATGAAAAACTGTTTTTT	CASRYTGTENEKLFF
-	TRBJ2-3	TRBV7-3	-	TGTGCCAGCAGCCTTTCCCCAGGGACAGATACGCAGTATTTT	CASSLSPGTDTQYF
TRBD1	TRBJ1-2	TRBV4-3	-	TGCGCCAGCAGCCAAGATCTCGGCGAGGACAGGGCCGGCTATGGCTACACCTTC	CASSQDLGEDRAGYGYTF
-	TRBJ1-6	TRBV5-4	-	TGTGCCAGCAGCCTGCACCTGGGGGCTAAGGATTCACCCCTCCACTTT	CASSLHLGAKDSPLHF
-	TRBJ1-5	TRBV6-5	-	TGTGCCAGCAGGAGAGGGGAGTCCAATCAGCCCCAGCATTTT	CASRRGESNQPQHF
TRBD1	TRBJ2-7	TRBV28	-	TGTGCCAGCAGTCGACCCCCCCAGGGGGCCTACGAGCAGTACTTC	CASSRPPQGAYEQYF
-	TRBJ1-2	TRBV9	few	TGTGCCAGCAGCGCCGACGGTGGCTACACCTTC	CASSADGGYTF
-	TRBJ1-5	TRBV10-3	-	TGTGCCATCAGGGCCCAGGGCTTCGTTCAGCCCCAGCATTTT	CAIRAQGFVQPQHF
-	TRBJ1-6	TRBV18	few	TGTGCCAGCTCACCAAGTGAGGGAAATTCACCCCTCCACTTT	CASSPSEGNSPLHF
TRBD1	TRBJ1-2	TRBV15	once	TGTGCCACCAGCAGAGTCGACAGGGGATCTGGCTACACCTTC	CATSRVDRGSGYTF
-	TRBJ2-1	TRBV4-3	-	TGCGCCAGCAGCCAAGAAGCCGCATACAATGAGCAGTTCTTC	CASSQEAAYNEQFF
TRBD1	TRBJ2-7	TRBV14	-	TGTGCCAGCAGTTTCGGGACAGGGGGCTACGAGCAGTACTTC	CASSFGTGGYEQYF
TRBD2	TRBJ2-1	TRBV9	-	TGTGCCAGCAGCCCGACTAGCGGGGGGGCCTACAATGAGCAGTTCTTC	CASSPTSGGAYNEQFF
-	TRBJ1-2	TRBV27	once	TGTACCAGCAGCCCCGGGGGAGGGAGAGCGACCAACTATGGCTACACCTTC	CTSSPGGGRATNYGYTF
-	TRBJ2-2	TRBV5-1	-	TGCGCCAGCAGCATCCAAGGACAACTACTCGGGGGCACCGGGGAGCTGTTTTTT	CASSIQGQLLGGTGELFF
-	TRBJ1-5	TRBV5-1	-	TGCGCCAATAGGGGTCAGCCCCAGCATTTT	CANRGQPQHF
TRBD1	TRBJ1-2	TRBV6-1	few	TGTGCCAGCAGTGCCCCGGAGGGGGCCTATAACTATGGCTACACCTTC	CASSAPEGAYNYGYTF
-	TRBJ2-7	TRBV2	-	TGTGCCAGCAGCCCCAGGGGTCCCTACGAGCAGTACTTC	CASSPRGPYEQYF
TRBD1	TRBJ1-2	TRBV5-1	once	TGCGCCAGCAGCTTGGCCGGGACAGGGGGTGGCTACACCTTC	CASSLAGTGGGYTF
-	TRBJ1-6	TRBV30	-	TGTGCCTGGAGTGTATCCAGAGAATCATCACCCCTCCACTTT	CAWSVSRESSPLHF
TRBD1	TRBJ1-2	TRBV5-1	-	TGCGCCAGCAGGGGTACAGGGGGCTACGATGGCTACACCTTC	CASRGTGGYDGYTF
-	TRBJ2-3	TRBV12-5	-	TGTGCTAGTGGTTTGGAGGTGCCCTCCGATACGCAGTATTTT	CASGLEVPSDTQYF
-	TRBJ2-4	TRBV6-6	-	TGTGCCAGCAGCACACAGGGGGGGGAAAACATTCAGTACTTC	CASSTQGGENIQYF